Below, one TCR beta chain is given with its context. Antigen: not known. These data originate in a study of T cell responses to AZD1222 COVID-19 vaccine. Across the whole study: Analyses pooled second doses at about 4 or about 12 weeks.

This table comes from immunoSEQ multiplex PCR, and its TCRdb copy is limited to in-frame clones, with some not included. The profile shows some 140,000 clones, approximately 90% of them singletons. Regarding the study as a whole: Mapped onto spike, vaccine-associated CD4 TCRs spanned it and were dominant at 160-218 and 743-854. Among AZD1222 vaccinees, only 5 to 7 were seropositive at baseline.

Germline lookup yields CDR1 LGHDT and CDR2 YNNKEL (reference sequence). This CDR3 comprises 14 residues. Trimming at V came to 7 bases and at J to 0 bases, leaving 3 bases not matched to a gene. This sequence was found in an adult in good health. The chain is built from TRBV3-1 (or the pseudogene TRBV3-2) and TRBJ1-3; 7 nucleotides align to TRBD1. The source material was peripheral blood, sampled on day 0 of AZD1222 vaccination. The CDR3 region has the DNA TGTGCCAGCACCCGACAGGGCTCTGGAAACACCATATATTTT. Residues: CASTRQGSGNTIYF.